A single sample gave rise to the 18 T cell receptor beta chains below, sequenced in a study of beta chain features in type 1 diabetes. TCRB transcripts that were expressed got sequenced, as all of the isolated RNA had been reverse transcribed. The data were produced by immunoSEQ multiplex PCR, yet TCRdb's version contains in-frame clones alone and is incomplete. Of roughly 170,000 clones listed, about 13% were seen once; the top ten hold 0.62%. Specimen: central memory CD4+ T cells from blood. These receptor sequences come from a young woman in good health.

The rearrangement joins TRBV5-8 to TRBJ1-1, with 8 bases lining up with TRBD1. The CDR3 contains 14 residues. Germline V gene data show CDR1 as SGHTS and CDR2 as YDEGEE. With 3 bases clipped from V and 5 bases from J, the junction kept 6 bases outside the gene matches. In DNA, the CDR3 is TGTGCCAGCAGCTACGGACAGGGTTGGACTGAAGCTTTCTTT. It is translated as CASSYGQGWTEAFF.

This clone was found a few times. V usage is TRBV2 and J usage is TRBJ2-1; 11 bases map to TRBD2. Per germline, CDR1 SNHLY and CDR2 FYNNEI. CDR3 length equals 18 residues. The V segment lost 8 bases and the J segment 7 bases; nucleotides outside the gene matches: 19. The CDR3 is CASPLHLSGRAWMNEQFF. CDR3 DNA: TGTGCCAGCCCCCTCCACCTTAGCGGGAGGGCCTGGATGAATGAGCAGTTCTTC.

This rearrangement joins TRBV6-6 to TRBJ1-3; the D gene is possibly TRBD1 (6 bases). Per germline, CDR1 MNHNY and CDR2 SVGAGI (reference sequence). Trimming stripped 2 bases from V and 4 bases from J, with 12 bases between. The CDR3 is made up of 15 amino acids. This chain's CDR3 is CASSYAGQRGNTIYF. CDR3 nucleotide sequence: TGTGCCAGCAGTTACGCCGGACAGCGCGGAAACACCATATATTTT.

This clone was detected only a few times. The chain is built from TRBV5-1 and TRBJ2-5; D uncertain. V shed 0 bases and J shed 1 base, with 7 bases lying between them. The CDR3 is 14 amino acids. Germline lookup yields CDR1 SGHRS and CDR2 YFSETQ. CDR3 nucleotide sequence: TGCGCCAGCAGCTTGGTTGCCAGCCAAGAGACCCAGTACTTC. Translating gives CASSLVASQETQYF.

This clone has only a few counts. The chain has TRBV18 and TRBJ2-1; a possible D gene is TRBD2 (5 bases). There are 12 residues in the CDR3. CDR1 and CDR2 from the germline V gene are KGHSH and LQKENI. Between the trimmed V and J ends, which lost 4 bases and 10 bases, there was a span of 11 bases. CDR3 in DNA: TGTGCCAGCTCACAGGCAGAGGGCGAGCAGTTCTTC. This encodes CASSQAEGEQFF.

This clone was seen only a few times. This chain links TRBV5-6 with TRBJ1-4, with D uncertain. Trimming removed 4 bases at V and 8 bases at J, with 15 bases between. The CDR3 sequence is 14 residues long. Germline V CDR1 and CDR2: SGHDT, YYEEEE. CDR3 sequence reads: CASSQKGAEEKLFF. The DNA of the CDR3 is TGTGCCAGCAGCCAAAAGGGAGCGGAGGAAAAACTGTTTTTT.

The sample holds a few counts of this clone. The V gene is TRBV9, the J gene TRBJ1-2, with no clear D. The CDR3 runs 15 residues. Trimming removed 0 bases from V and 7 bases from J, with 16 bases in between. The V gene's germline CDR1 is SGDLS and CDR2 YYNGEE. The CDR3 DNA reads TGTGCCAGCAGCGTAGAGATTGGAGGATTTGGTGGCTACACCTTC. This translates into CASSVEIGGFGGYTF.

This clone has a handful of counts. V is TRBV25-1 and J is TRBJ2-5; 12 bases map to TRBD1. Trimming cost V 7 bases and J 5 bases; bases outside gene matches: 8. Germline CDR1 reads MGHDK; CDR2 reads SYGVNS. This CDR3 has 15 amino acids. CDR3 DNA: TGTGCCAGCATCGAAGGGACAGGGGGCGGGGAGACCCAGTACTTC. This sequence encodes CASIEGTGGGETQYF.

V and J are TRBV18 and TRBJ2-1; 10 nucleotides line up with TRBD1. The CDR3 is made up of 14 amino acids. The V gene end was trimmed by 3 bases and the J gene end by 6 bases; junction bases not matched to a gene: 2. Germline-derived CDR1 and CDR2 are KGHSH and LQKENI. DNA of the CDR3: TGTGCCAGCTCACCTCGACAGGGGGCCAATGAGCAGTTCTTC. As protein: CASSPRQGANEQFF.

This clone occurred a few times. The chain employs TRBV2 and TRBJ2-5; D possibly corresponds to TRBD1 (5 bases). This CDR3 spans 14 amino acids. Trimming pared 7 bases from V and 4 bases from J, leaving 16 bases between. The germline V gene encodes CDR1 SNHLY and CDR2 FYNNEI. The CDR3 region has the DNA TGTGCCAGCACCCCCGTCGACAGCCGAGAGACCCAGTACTTC. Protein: CASTPVDSRETQYF.

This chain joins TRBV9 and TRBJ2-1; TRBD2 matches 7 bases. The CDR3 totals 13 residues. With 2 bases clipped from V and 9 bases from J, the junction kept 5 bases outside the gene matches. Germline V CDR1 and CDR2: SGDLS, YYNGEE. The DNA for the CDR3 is TGTGCCAGCAGCGTGACTAGCCGGACTGAGCAGTTCTTC. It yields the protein CASSVTSRTEQFF.

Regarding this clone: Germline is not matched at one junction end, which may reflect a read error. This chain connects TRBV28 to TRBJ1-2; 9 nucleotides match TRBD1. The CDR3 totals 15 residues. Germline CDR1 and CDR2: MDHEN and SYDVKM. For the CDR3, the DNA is TGTGCCAGCAGTTTATCCGGACAGGGGAACTCTGGCTACACCTTC. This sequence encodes CASSLSGQGNSGYTF.

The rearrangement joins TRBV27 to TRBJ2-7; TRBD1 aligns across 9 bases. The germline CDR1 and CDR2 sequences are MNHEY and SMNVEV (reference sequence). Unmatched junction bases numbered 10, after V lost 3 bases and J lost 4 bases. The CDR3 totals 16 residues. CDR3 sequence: CASSLGNRGRRYEQYF. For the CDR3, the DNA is TGTGCCAGCAGTTTGGGCAACAGGGGGCGTCGTTACGAGCAGTACTTC.

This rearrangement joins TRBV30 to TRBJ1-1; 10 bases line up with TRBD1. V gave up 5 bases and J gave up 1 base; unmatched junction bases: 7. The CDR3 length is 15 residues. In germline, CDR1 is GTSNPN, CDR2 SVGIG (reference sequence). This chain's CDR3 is CAWGRQGAANTEAFF. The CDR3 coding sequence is TGTGCCTGGGGACGACAGGGGGCGGCGAACACTGAAGCTTTCTTT.

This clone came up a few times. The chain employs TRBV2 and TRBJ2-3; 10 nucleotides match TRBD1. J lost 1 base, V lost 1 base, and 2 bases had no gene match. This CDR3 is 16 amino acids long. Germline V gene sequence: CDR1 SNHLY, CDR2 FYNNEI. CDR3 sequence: CASSEVGTGGTDTQYF. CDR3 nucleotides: TGTGCCAGCAGTGAAGTAGGGACAGGGGGCACAGATACGCAGTATTTT.

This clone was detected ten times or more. The CDR3 DNA sequence: TGCAGCGTTGAGGCTTTCGGGCGTGGACTAGCGGGAGCAAAGCAGTACTTC. This encodes CSVEAFGRGLAGAKQYF. This sequence joins TRBV29-1 and TRBJ2-7; 13 positions agree with TRBD2. The CDR3 totals 17 residues. The germline CDR1 and CDR2 sequences are SQVTM and ANQGSEA. Trimming took 3 bases from V and 8 from J; bases not matched to a gene: 16.

CDR3: CASSHTSGITYEQYF. The CDR3 DNA follows: TGTGCCAGCAGTCACACTAGCGGCATAACCTACGAGCAGTACTTC. The chain recombines TRBV6-5 with TRBJ2-7; 8 bases are a match to TRBD2. Per germline, CDR1 MNHEY and CDR2 SVGAGI. V lost 5 bases and J lost 2; bases outside the gene matches: 8. The CDR3 runs to 15 residues.

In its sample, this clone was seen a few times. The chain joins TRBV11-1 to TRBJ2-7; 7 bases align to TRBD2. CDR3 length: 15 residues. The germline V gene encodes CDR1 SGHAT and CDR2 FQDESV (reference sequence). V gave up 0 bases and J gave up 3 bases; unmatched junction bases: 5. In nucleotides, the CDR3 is TGTGCCAGCAGCTTAGCAACTAGCGTCGGCTACGAGCAGTACTTC. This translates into CASSLATSVGYEQYF. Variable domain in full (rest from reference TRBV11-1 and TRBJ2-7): EAEVAQSPRYKITEKSQAVAFWCDPISGHATLYWYRQILGQGPELLVQFQDESVVDDSQLPKDRFSAERLKGVDSTLKIQPAELGDSAMYLCASSLATSVGYEQYFGPGTRLTVT.